Listed here is a single TCR beta chain. These data originate in a study of control samples from healthy donors and cancer patients. Germline-derived CDR1 and CDR2 are SGHRS and YFSETQ. Losses at the gene ends were 0 bases for V and 7 bases for J; bases not matched to a gene: 15. The CDR3 runs to 19 residues. Assay: immunoSEQ multiplex PCR; the TCRdb copy retains only in-frame clones and omits some. The table records some 130,000 clones, roughly 95% of them present only once. Sequencing was done on a sample of blood. The sequence was obtained from a man aged 25-45 years in good health. The V call is TRBV5-1, the J call TRBJ2-1, with TRBD2 matching 11 bases. The CDR3 DNA reads TGCGCCAGCAGCTTGGAGGGCACTAGCGGGGGCGCGAGGGGGAATGAGCAGTTCTTC. This encodes CASSLEGTSGGARGNEQFF.